These 20 T cell receptor beta chains originate from one sample sequenced in a study of CD8 T cells in Susac syndrome. RNA was extracted with the RNeasy kit, and a quantity of roughly 0.45 to 1 ug was reverse transcribed using random hexamers. Via MiXCR, TCRdb re-called the immunoSEQ multiplex PCR reads, giving one row per CDR3 protein. The table lists some 300,000 distinct CDR3 sequences, 89% of them singletons, with around 0.18% in the top ten. Sequenced material: CD8+ T cells from PBMCs. These receptor sequences come from a human donor with multiple sclerosis.

This clonotype has just a few counts. V gene TRBV7-9 combines with J gene TRBJ2-5; possibly TRBD2 for D (6 bases). The V gene's germline CDR1 is SEHNR and CDR2 FQNEAQ (reference sequence). The V end lost 5 bases, the J end lost 9 bases, and 28 bases lay between the germline ends. The CDR3 length is 17 residues. The CDR3 DNA reads TGTGCCAGCAGCCCCTCTCCCCTAGCGACCGGCCGGCAGGCCCAGTACTTC. Protein product: CASSPSPLATGRQAQYF.

The genes are TRBV30 and TRBJ2-3; 8 bases agree with TRBD1. Germline V gives CDR1 GTSNPN, CDR2 SVGIG (reference sequence). Trimming removed 4 bases from V and 1 base from J; junction bases left unmatched: 4. This CDR3 contains 14 residues. The CDR3 bases are TGTGCCTGGACCGAGGGACAGGGCACAGATACGCAGTATTTT. Translation gives CAWTEGQGTDTQYF.

The chain couples TRBV28 to TRBJ2-1; D gene uncertain. V lost 5 bases to trimming and J lost 3 bases, with 14 bases between them. The CDR3 has 15 residues. Germline CDR1 is MDHEN and CDR2 is SYDVKM. CDR3 bases: TGTGCCAGCAGTAGCCCCCGGGCACACTACAATGAGCAGTTCTTC. This gives the protein CASSSPRAHYNEQFF. Drawing the rest from reference TRBV28 and TRBJ2-1, the complete variable domain is DVKVTQSSRYLVKRTGEKVFLECVQDMDHENMFWYRQDPGLGLRLIYFSYDVKMKEKGDIPEGYSVSREKKERFSLILESASTNQTSMYLCASSSPRAHYNEQFFGPGTRLTVL.

This clonotype was seen once. The genes are TRBV11-2 and TRBJ2-7; perhaps TRBD2 as D (6 bases). V was trimmed by 1 base and J by 4 bases, leaving 14 bases between them. Germline assignment: CDR1 SGHAT and CDR2 FQNNGV. This CDR3 has 15 amino acids. The CDR3 DNA reads TGTGCCAGCAGCTTAGCGTCCGCAGGGAGGTACGAGCAGTACTTC. Protein: CASSLASAGRYEQYF.

This clonotype showed up just a few times. The rearrangement joins TRBV9 to TRBJ2-3; D not resolved. Germline V gene sequence: CDR1 SGDLS, CDR2 YYNGEE. The CDR3 loop spans 14 amino acids. The V and J ends lost 0 bases and 0 bases respectively, with 5 bases between them. The CDR3 bases are TGTGCCAGCAGCGTAGATGGTAGCACAGATACGCAGTATTTT. Amino acids: CASSVDGSTDTQYF. The whole variable domain, remainder taken from reference TRBV9 and TRBJ2-3, is DSGVTQTPKHLITATGQRVTLRCSPRSGDLSVYWYQQSLDQGLQFLIQYYNGEERAKGNILERFSAQQFPDLHSELNLSSLELGDSALYFCASSVDGSTDTQYFGPGTRLTVL.

J is TRBJ2-1 and V is TRBV2; 13 bases fit TRBD2. This CDR3 has 19 residues. V lost 5 bases and J lost 0; bases outside the gene matches: 10. CDR1 and CDR2 from the germline V gene are SNHLY and FYNNEI. The CDR3 loop reads CASSTSILAGGSSYNEQFF. The CDR3 DNA follows: TGTGCCAGCAGTACAAGTATACTAGCGGGGGGGAGCTCCTACAATGAGCAGTTCTTC.

In nucleotides, the CDR3 is TGCGCCAGCAGCCCCGGGGCTAGCAACGAGCAGTACTTC. Residues: CASSPGASNEQYF. The rearrangement joins TRBV5-1 to TRBJ2-7; either TRBD1 or TRBD2 may fit D (5 bases each). Trimming shortened V by 4 bases and J by 5 bases, and 13 bases separated the two germline ends. The CDR3 contains 13 residues. Germline loops: CDR1 SGHRS, CDR2 YFSETQ.

CDR3 sequence reads: CASRQGDTGELFF. The CDR3, as DNA: TGTGCCAGCAGACAGGGGGACACCGGGGAGCTGTTTTTT. The genes are TRBV6-4 and TRBJ2-2; 8 bases match TRBD1. V trimming: 6 bases; J trimming: 3 bases; junction bases outside the gene matches: 0. Germline CDR1 is MRHNA and CDR2 is SNTAGT. The CDR3 covers 13 residues.

The rearrangement uses TRBV29-1 and TRBJ1-1, with a weak D call TRBD1 (5 bases). The CDR3 is 13 amino acids. The V gene's germline CDR1 is SQVTM and CDR2 ANQGSEA. The V and J ends lost 6 bases and 1 base respectively, with 12 bases between them. This chain's CDR3 is CSVRPGQNTEAFF. The DNA of the CDR3 is TGCAGCGTCCGTCCTGGACAGAACACTGAAGCTTTCTTT.

The chain combines TRBV7-2 with TRBJ1-5; possible D gene TRBD1, 6 bases. With 4 bases removed from V and 2 bases from J, the gap between germline ends came to 12 bases. Germline V gene data show CDR1 as SGHTA and CDR2 as FQGNSA. CDR3 length equals 15 residues. CDR3 amino acids: CASSSGAGGNQPQHF. In DNA, the CDR3 is TGTGCCAGCAGCTCCGGGGCAGGGGGCAATCAGCCCCAGCATTTT.

The count of this clonotype is one. The chain joins TRBV4-3 to TRBJ2-2; 13 nucleotides align to TRBD2. CDR1 and CDR2 from the germline V gene are LGHNA and YSLEER. The V and J ends lost 4 bases and 2 bases, in that order; junction bases with no gene match: 4. The CDR3 runs 17 residues. As DNA, the CDR3 is TGCGCCAGCAGCCTGGGACTAGCGGGAATTAACACCGGGGAGCTGTTTTTT. As protein: CASSLGLAGINTGELFF.

The chain couples TRBV23-1 to TRBJ2-1; either TRBD1 or TRBD2 may supply D (6 bases each). TRBV23-1 is identified as an open reading frame with a role that is uncertain. The CDR3 has 17 residues. With 1 base removed from V and 7 bases from J, the gap between germline ends came to 20 bases. In nucleotides, the CDR3 is TGCGCCAGCAGTCAATTATATTTGTACAGGGCGGGGAATGAGCAGTTCTTC. Its translation: CASSQLYLYRAGNEQFF.

This chain uses TRBV2 with TRBJ2-7; D gene ambiguous. Germline V gene lookup returns CDR1 SNHLY and CDR2 FYNNEI. Trimming cost V 7 bases and J 0 bases, with 10 bases left between them. The CDR3 runs 13 residues. CDR3 in amino acids: CASKLTASYEQYF. CDR3 coding DNA: TGTGCCAGCAAACTAACAGCCTCCTACGAGCAGTACTTC.

The chain employs TRBV9 and TRBJ2-3, with D tentatively TRBD1 (6 bases). This CDR3 spans 18 amino acids. Germline V lookup: CDR1 SGDLS, CDR2 YYNGEE. V lost 0 bases and J 2 bases, leaving 19 bases between the germline ends. The CDR3 is CASSVEGLGTHTTDTQYF. The CDR3 DNA reads as TGTGCCAGCAGCGTAGAGGGCTTGGGGACACACACCACAGATACGCAGTATTTT. Combining the CDR3 with reference TRBV9 and TRBJ2-3 gives the whole variable domain DSGVTQTPKHLITATGQRVTLRCSPRSGDLSVYWYQQSLDQGLQFLIQYYNGEERAKGNILERFSAQQFPDLHSELNLSSLELGDSALYFCASSVEGLGTHTTDTQYFGPGTRLTVL.

The chain links TRBV11-2 to TRBJ1-4; D ambiguous. V was pared by 1 base and J by 2 bases, with 8 bases between. CDR1 is SGHAT, CDR2 FQNNGV, per germline. This CDR3 contains 15 residues. DNA for the CDR3: TGTGCCAGCAGCTTAGTTGGAGGGACTAATGAAAAACTGTTTTTT. It is translated as CASSLVGGTNEKLFF.

V is TRBV28 and J is TRBJ2-2; tentatively, D is TRBD2 (6 bases). The CDR3 totals 12 residues. Per the germline V gene, CDR1 is MDHEN and CDR2 is SYDVKM. V gave up 8 bases and J gave up 6 bases, with 10 bases separating them. This chain's CDR3 is CASRDFPGELFF. Here the CDR3 DNA reads TGTGCCAGCCGGGACTTCCCCGGGGAGCTGTTTTTT. The full variable domain, in which reference TRBV28 and TRBJ2-2 provide the parts outside the CDR3, is DVKVTQSSRYLVKRTGEKVFLECVQDMDHENMFWYRQDPGLGLRLIYFSYDVKMKEKGDIPEGYSVSREKKERFSLILESASTNQTSMYLCASRDFPGELFFGEGSRLTVL.

The rearrangement uses TRBV7-8 and TRBJ1-1; D might be TRBD1 (5 bases). The CDR3 is 14 residues long. V was pared by 6 bases and J by 3 bases, with 14 bases between. CDR1 SGHVS and CDR2 FQNEAQ come from the germline V gene. CDR3 loop: CASRVWGEDTEAFF. CDR3 nucleotides: TGTGCCAGCAGGGTATGGGGGGAGGACACTGAAGCTTTCTTT.

V and J are TRBV19 and TRBJ2-1; D ambiguous. V was pared by 10 bases and J by 8 bases, with 18 bases between. Germline loops: CDR1 LNHDA, CDR2 SQIVND (reference sequence). CDR3 length: 13 amino acids. The CDR3 loop reads CAIAGFIGDEQFF. As DNA, the CDR3 is TGTGCCATCGCAGGTTTTATAGGCGATGAGCAGTTCTTC.

This chain uses TRBV5-6 with TRBJ1-1; no clear D gene. This CDR3 contains 13 residues. Trimming cost V 0 bases and J 6 bases, with 9 bases left between them. Germline-derived CDR1 and CDR2 are SGHDT and YYEEEE. CDR3 sequence (DNA): TGTGCCAGCAGCTTGGCCCCCAGTTCTGAAGCTTTCTTT. Its protein product is CASSLAPSSEAFF.

This clonotype has a count of ten or more. The CDR3 DNA reads as TGTGCCAGCAGCCCATGGGAGGATCAAGGCTATGGCTACACCTTC. The encoded protein is CASSPWEDQGYGYTF. The chain carries TRBV7-9 and TRBJ1-2; D ambiguous. V gave up 5 bases and J gave up 4 bases, with 17 bases separating them. Germline CDR1 is SEHNR and CDR2 is FQNEAQ (reference sequence). The CDR3 is made up of 15 amino acids.